This TCR beta chain was captured in a study of post-analysis software for immune sequencing data. From germline, CDR1 is DFQATT and CDR2 SNEGSKA (reference sequence). The CDR3 loop spans 14 amino acids. V dropped 0 bases and J dropped 0 bases, with 5 bases sitting between them. Included in the TCR beta cDNA libraries were unique molecular identifiers. TCRdb recomputed calls from the PCR reads with MiXCR, one row per CDR3 protein. Of 150,000 or so distinct CDR3 sequences listed, around 34% were seen once; the top ten hold 28%. This clonotype occurred a few times. The gene calls are TRBV20-1 and TRBJ1-4, with D uncertain. The TCR sequence derives from a girl aged 10-17 years with multiple sclerosis. The starting material was blood, obtained after autologous hematopoietic stem cell transplantation. The CDR3 spells CSAREAATNEKLFF. CDR3 nucleotide sequence: TGCAGTGCTAGAGAGGCAGCAACTAATGAAAAACTGTTTTTT.